Presented here are 21 T cell receptor beta chains from one specimen sequenced in a study of naive and memory T cell subsets. The beta constant-region primer was an equimolar mix of two oligonucleotides covering TRBC1 and TRBC2. Four rounds of PCR amplified the ligated cDNA using nested alpha and beta constant-region primers plus SP2. MiXCR, applied by TCRdb to the UMI-ligation and nested PCR reads, yields one record per CDR3 protein. The table lists 130,000 or so distinct CDR3 sequences, around a third of them singletons, with about 1% in the top ten. Sequenced sample: central memory CD4+ T cells from blood. The receptor source for this set is a human donor in good health.

This clonotype has more than one count but fewer than ten. The chain links TRBV11-2 to TRBJ1-3; D might be TRBD1 (6 bases). Germline V lookup: CDR1 SGHAT, CDR2 FQNNGV. The V end lost 1 base, the J end lost 2 bases, and 6 bases lay between the germline ends. This CDR3 is 14 amino acids long. The CDR3 DNA sequence: TGTGCCAGCAGCTTAGCAGGGGCTGGAAACACCATATATTTT. This translates into CASSLAGAGNTIYF.

The CDR3 DNA reads TGTGCCAGCAGTTACCCGGGACAGTACACAGATACGCAGTATTTT. It is translated as CASSYPGQYTDTQYF. The rearrangement links TRBV6-2 or TRBV6-3 to TRBJ2-3; 7 positions agree with TRBD1. The ends lost 2 bases at V and 2 bases at J; junction bases unmatched: 4. The CDR3 loop spans 15 amino acids. Germline loops: CDR1 MNHEY, CDR2 SVGEGT.

This chain links TRBV9 with TRBJ2-6; 10 bases are shared with TRBD2. The CDR3 covers 18 residues. Germline loops: CDR1 SGDLS, CDR2 YYNGEE. Unmatched junction bases numbered 7, after V lost 4 bases and J lost 0 bases. The CDR3 coding sequence is TGTGCCAGCAGCCCCCGGGTAGCGGGGGGCTCTGGGGCCAACGTCCTGACTTTC. Its protein is CASSPRVAGGSGANVLTF.

The chain uses TRBV4-2 and TRBJ2-1; 9 positions agree with TRBD2. The CDR3 sequence is 17 residues long. Germline values: CDR1 LGHNA, CDR2 YNFKEQ. The trim removed 0 bases at V and 8 bases at J, leaving 11 bases unmatched. For the CDR3, the DNA is TGTGCCAGCAGCCAAGACGGCGGGAGGGACCCGTTTGATGAGCAGTTCTTC. Encoded protein: CASSQDGGRDPFDEQFF.

This clonotype has just a few counts. The DNA for the CDR3 is TGCAGTGCTAGAGATATGCGGGAGGTCACAGATACGCAGTATTTT. Translated, it gives CSARDMREVTDTQYF. This chain uses TRBV20-1 with TRBJ2-3; 8 nucleotides agree with TRBD2. With V trimmed by 0 bases and J by 2 bases, 4 bases remained unmatched. The length of the CDR3 is 15 residues. Germline CDR1 DFQATT, CDR2 SNEGSKA (reference sequence).

The chain has TRBV5-1 and TRBJ2-3; TRBD2 matches 8 bases. J lost 2 bases, V lost 0 bases, and 8 bases had no gene match. CDR3 size: 17 residues. Germline V CDR1 and CDR2: SGHRS, YFSETQ. The CDR3 reads CASSLGIGRALTDTQYF. The CDR3 DNA reads TGCGCCAGCAGCTTGGGCATCGGGAGGGCCCTCACAGATACGCAGTATTTT.

The chain has TRBV30 and TRBJ1-2; D remains unclear. CDR1 is GTSNPN, CDR2 SVGIG, per germline (reference sequence). V lost 0 bases and J 1 base, leaving 0 bases between the germline ends. This CDR3 comprises 11 residues. The DNA for the CDR3 is TGTGCCTGGAGTGTTAACTATGGCTACACCTTC. Protein product: CAWSVNYGYTF.

The chain joins TRBV7-2 to TRBJ2-7; weak D call: TRBD2 (5 bases). This CDR3 has 15 amino acids. CDR1 SGHTA and CDR2 FQGNSA come from the germline V gene. With 2 bases removed from V and 0 bases from J, the gap between germline ends came to 11 bases. CDR3 sequence (DNA): TGTGCCAGCAGCTTAACTGCGGGCCTCTCCTACGAGCAGTACTTC. It yields the protein CASSLTAGLSYEQYF.

V and J are TRBV7-9 and TRBJ1-1; the D is unclear. The CDR3 spans 15 residues. The V end was cut by 2 bases, the J end by 4 bases, with 14 bases between. Germline loops: CDR1 SEHNR, CDR2 FQNEAQ (reference sequence). In DNA form, the CDR3 reads TGTGCCAGCAGCTTAAGGCTCTCAGAAGTCACTGAAGCTTTCTTT. Its translation: CASSLRLSEVTEAFF.

V gene TRBV6-5 combines with J gene TRBJ2-7; TRBD1 matches at 9 bases. With V trimmed by 6 bases and J by 5 bases, 8 bases remained unmatched. Germline V gene sequence: CDR1 MNHEY, CDR2 SVGAGI. The CDR3 is 14 amino acids. The DNA of the CDR3 is TGTGCCAGCAGAAAACAGGGGGCGGGCGACGAGCAGTACTTC. It is translated as CASRKQGAGDEQYF.

V usage is TRBV7-9 and J usage is TRBJ2-2; the D call may be TRBD1 or TRBD2 (6 bases each). The V end lost 5 bases, the J end lost 0 bases, and 16 bases lay between the germline ends. The germline V gene encodes CDR1 SEHNR and CDR2 FQNEAQ (reference sequence). This CDR3 is built from 17 residues. As DNA, the CDR3 is TGTGCCAGCAGCCAATTACGGGGGCAGACGAACACCGGGGAGCTGTTTTTT. Translated: CASSQLRGQTNTGELFF.

There are a few counts of this clonotype. The V gene is TRBV6-2 or TRBV6-3, the J gene TRBJ2-2; TRBD2 aligns across 9 bases. The CDR3 is made up of 14 amino acids. The germline V gene encodes CDR1 MNHEY and CDR2 SVGEGT. With 6 bases clipped from V and 3 bases from J, the junction kept 2 bases outside the gene matches. The CDR3 DNA reads as TGTGCCAGCAGGACTAGCGGACACACCGGGGAGCTGTTTTTT. Its translation is CASRTSGHTGELFF.

The chain employs TRBV5-1 and TRBJ2-7, with 7 bases aligning to TRBD2. The J segment lost 5 bases and the V segment lost 4 bases, leaving 9 bases of the junction unmatched. The CDR3 contains 14 residues. Germline V gene lookup returns CDR1 SGHRS and CDR2 YFSETQ. CDR3 bases: TGCGCCAGCAGCGTAGAGCGGGAAGGCCACGAGCAGTACTTC. Protein product: CASSVEREGHEQYF.

In nucleotides, the CDR3 is TGCAGTGCTAGAGATCTGATTATGGCTTTCTTT. It specifies CSARDLIMAFF. The chain has TRBV20-1 and TRBJ1-1; D not certain. The CDR3 runs to 11 residues. Germline V gives CDR1 DFQATT, CDR2 SNEGSKA (reference sequence). V was shortened by 0 bases and J by 11 bases, with 10 bases between the two germline ends.

The chain employs TRBV6-1 and TRBJ1-5; D call uncertain. From germline, CDR1 is MNHNS and CDR2 SASEGT. This CDR3 has 14 residues. V lost 6 bases, J lost 0 bases, and 9 bases lay in between. DNA for the CDR3: TGTGCCAGCAGACAGACTCATAGCAATCAGCCCCAGCATTTT. As protein: CASRQTHSNQPQHF.

The chain uses TRBV20-1 and TRBJ1-2; D unresolved. CDR3 length: 12 residues. Germline assignment: CDR1 DFQATT and CDR2 SNEGSKA (reference sequence). V dropped 4 bases and J dropped 1 base, with 7 bases sitting between them. CDR3 residues: CSANPINYGYTF. For the CDR3, the DNA is TGCAGTGCTAACCCAATTAACTATGGCTACACCTTC.

The rearrangement links TRBV20-1 to TRBJ2-7; tentatively, D is TRBD1 or TRBD2 (5 bases each). Germline CDR1 DFQATT, CDR2 SNEGSKA (reference sequence). The CDR3 length is 14 residues. V was trimmed by 5 bases and J by 6 bases, leaving 20 bases between them. DNA of the CDR3: TGCAGTGCTGCCCGGGACCCAGACATCCCCGAGCAGTACTTC. It is translated as CSAARDPDIPEQYF.

The chain uses TRBV14 and TRBJ2-2, with D possibly being TRBD1 (6 bases). Between the trimmed V and J ends, which lost 0 bases and 4 bases, there was a span of 12 bases. This CDR3 contains 16 residues. The germline CDR1 and CDR2 sequences are SGHDN and FVKESK. The CDR3 DNA reads TGTGCCAGCAGCCAAGATGGTTACAGGGCCACCGGGGAGCTGTTTTTT. It yields the protein CASSQDGYRATGELFF.

The CDR3 loop is CASSQRTSGSHEQFF. CDR3 DNA sequence: TGTGCCAGCAGCCAAAGGACTAGCGGGAGCCATGAGCAGTTCTTC. V usage is TRBV7-8 and J usage is TRBJ2-1; 13 bases match TRBD2. The CDR3 runs to 15 residues. Germline V gives CDR1 SGHVS, CDR2 FQNEAQ. V gave up 5 bases and J gave up 8 bases; unmatched junction bases: 6.

The V and J genes are TRBV12-3 or TRBV12-4 and TRBJ1-5, with TRBD1 identical over 12 bases. The CDR3 contains 14 residues. After removal of 8 bases from V and 5 bases from J, the junction contained 4 bases not matched to a gene. The CDR3 is CASQGQGADQPQHF. The CDR3 DNA reads as TGTGCCAGCCAGGGACAGGGGGCCGATCAGCCCCAGCATTTT.

V gene TRBV27 combines with J gene TRBJ2-5, with D possibly being TRBD2 (6 bases). The germline V and J ends were trimmed by 2 bases and 5 bases, with 12 bases remaining between them. Germline-derived CDR1 and CDR2 are MNHEY and SMNVEV (reference sequence). This CDR3 has 14 residues. The CDR3 sequence: CASSLISRDETQYF. In nucleotides, the CDR3 is TGTGCCAGCAGTTTAATCTCGCGGGACGAGACCCAGTACTTC.